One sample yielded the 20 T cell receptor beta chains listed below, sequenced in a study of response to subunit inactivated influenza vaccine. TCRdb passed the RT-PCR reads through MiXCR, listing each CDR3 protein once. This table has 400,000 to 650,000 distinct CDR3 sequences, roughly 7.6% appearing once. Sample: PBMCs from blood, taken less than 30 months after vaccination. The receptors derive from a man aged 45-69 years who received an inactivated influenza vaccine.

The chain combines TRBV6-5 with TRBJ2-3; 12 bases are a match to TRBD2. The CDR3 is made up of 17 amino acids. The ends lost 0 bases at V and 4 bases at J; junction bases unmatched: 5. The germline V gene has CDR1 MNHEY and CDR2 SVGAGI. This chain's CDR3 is CASSYSLAGGRADTQYF. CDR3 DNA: TGTGCCAGCAGTTACTCGCTAGCGGGGGGGCGCGCAGATACGCAGTATTTT.

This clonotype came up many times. The DNA for the CDR3 is TGCGCCAGCAGCCGGGACGGCGGGAGGGTTAACGATGAGCAGTTCTTC. Its translation is CASSRDGGRVNDEQFF. The chain is built from TRBV5-1 and TRBJ2-1, with 9 nucleotides matching TRBD2. In germline, CDR1 is SGHRS, CDR2 YFSETQ. J gave up 8 bases and V 4 bases, and 13 bases lay outside the gene matches. This CDR3 is built from 16 residues.

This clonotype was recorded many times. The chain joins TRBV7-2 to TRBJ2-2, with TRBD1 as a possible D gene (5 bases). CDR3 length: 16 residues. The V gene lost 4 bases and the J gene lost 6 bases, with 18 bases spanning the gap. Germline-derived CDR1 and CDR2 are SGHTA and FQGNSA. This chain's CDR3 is CASSSRAPQLPGELFF. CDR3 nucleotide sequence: TGTGCCAGCAGCTCCAGGGCGCCCCAATTACCCGGGGAGCTGTTTTTT. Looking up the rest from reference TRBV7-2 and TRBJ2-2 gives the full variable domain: GAGVSQSPSNKVTEKGKDVELRCDPISGHTALYWYRQSLGQGLEFLIYFQGNSAPDKSGLPSDRFSAERTGGSVSTLTIQRTQQEDSAVYLCASSSRAPQLPGELFFGEGSRLTVL.

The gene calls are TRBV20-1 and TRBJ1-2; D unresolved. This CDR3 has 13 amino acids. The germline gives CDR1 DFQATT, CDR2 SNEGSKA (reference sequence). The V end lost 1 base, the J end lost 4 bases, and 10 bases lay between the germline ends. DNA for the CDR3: TGCAGTGCTAGAGTTCCGGGTGCCTATGGCTACACCTTC. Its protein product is CSARVPGAYGYTF.

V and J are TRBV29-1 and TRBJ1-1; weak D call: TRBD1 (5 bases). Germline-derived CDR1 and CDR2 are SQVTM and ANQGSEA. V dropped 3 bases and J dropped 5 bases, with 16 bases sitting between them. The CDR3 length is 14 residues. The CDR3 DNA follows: TGCAGCGTTGATCGGGGGGGGTTTGGGACTGAAGCTTTCTTT. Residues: CSVDRGGFGTEAFF.

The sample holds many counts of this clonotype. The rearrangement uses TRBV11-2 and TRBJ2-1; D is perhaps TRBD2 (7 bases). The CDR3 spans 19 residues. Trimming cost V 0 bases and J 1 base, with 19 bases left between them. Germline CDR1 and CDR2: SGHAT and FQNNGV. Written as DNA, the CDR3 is TGTGCCAGCAGCTTAGATGGGATGGGGGGGGGCAAGTCCTACAATGAGCAGTTCTTC. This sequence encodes CASSLDGMGGGKSYNEQFF.

The CDR3 DNA sequence: TGTGCCAGTAGTATTCCGGGCTACGAGCAGTACTTC. The encoded protein is CASSIPGYEQYF. The V and J genes are TRBV19 and TRBJ2-7; D not certain. V shed 3 bases and J shed 3 bases, with 6 bases lying between them. Per the germline V gene, CDR1 is LNHDA and CDR2 is SQIVND (reference sequence). The CDR3 consists of 12 residues.

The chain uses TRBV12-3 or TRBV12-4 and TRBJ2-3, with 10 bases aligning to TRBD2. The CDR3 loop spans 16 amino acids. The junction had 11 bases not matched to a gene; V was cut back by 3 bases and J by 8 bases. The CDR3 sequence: CASSFTQRGGTSTQYF. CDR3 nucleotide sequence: TGTGCCAGCAGTTTCACCCAGCGGGGGGGTACGAGTACGCAGTATTTT.

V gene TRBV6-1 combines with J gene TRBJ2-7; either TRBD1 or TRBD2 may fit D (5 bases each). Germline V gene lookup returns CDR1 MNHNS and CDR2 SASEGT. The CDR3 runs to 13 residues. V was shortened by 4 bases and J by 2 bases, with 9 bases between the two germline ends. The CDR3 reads CASSGGIPYEQYF. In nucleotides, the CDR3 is TGTGCCAGCAGTGGGGGGATACCCTACGAGCAGTACTTC.

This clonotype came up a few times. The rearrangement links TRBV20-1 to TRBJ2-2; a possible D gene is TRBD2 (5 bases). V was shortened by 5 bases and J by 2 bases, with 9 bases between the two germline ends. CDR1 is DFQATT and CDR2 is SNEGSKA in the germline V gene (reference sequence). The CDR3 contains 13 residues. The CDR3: CSAQLDNTGELFF. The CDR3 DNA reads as TGCAGTGCTCAACTAGACAACACCGGGGAGCTGTTTTTT.

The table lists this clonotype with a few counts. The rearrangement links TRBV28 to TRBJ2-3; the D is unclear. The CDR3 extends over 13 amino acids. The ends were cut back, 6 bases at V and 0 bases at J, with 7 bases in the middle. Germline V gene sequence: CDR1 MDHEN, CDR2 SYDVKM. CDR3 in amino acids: CASRHPSTDTQYF. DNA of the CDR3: TGTGCCAGCAGGCATCCTAGCACAGATACGCAGTATTTT.

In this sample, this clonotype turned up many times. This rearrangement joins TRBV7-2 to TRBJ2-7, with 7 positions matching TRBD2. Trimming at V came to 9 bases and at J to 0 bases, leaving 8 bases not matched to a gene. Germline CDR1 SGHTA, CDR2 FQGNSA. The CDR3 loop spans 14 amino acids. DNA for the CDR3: TGTGCCAGTAGCCCCGGCGGGAGCTCCTACGAGCAGTACTTC. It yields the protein CASSPGGSSYEQYF.

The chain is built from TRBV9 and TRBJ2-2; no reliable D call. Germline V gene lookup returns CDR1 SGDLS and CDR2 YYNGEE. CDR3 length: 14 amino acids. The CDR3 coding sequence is TGTGCTAGCCGCCTTGGCTCGAACACCGGGGAGCTGTTTTTT. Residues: CASRLGSNTGELFF.

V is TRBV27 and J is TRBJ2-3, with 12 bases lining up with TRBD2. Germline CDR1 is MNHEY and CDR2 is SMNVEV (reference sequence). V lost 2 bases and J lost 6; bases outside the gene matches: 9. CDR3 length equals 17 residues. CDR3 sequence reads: CASSLLASGGAEDTQYF. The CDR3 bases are TGTGCCAGCAGTTTACTGGCTAGCGGGGGGGCGGAGGATACGCAGTATTTT.

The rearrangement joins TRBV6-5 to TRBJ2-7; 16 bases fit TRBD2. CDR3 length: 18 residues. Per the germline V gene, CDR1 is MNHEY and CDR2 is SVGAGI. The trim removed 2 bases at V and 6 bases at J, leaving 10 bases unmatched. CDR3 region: CASSYEGTSGRVRFEQYF. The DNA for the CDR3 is TGTGCCAGCAGTTACGAGGGGACTAGCGGGAGGGTTAGATTCGAGCAGTACTTC.

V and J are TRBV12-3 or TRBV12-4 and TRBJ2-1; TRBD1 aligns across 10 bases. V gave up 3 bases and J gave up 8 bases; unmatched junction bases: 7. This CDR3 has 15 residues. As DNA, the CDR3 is TGTGCCAGCAGTTTTCGGACAGGGGGTAGCGATGAGCAGTTCTTC. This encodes CASSFRTGGSDEQFF.

CDR3 amino acids: CASSYWGQGAYEQYF. The CDR3 bases are TGTGCCAGCAGTTACTGGGGACAGGGGGCTTACGAGCAGTACTTC. J is TRBJ2-7 and V is TRBV6-2 or TRBV6-3; 12 bases align to TRBD1. CDR1 MNHEY and CDR2 SVGEGT come from the germline V gene. The ends lost 1 base at V and 4 bases at J; junction bases unmatched: 2. The CDR3 loop spans 15 amino acids.

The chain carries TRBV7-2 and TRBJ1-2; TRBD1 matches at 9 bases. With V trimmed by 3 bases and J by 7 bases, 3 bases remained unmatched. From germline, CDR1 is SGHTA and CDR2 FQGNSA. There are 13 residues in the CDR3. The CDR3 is CASSFGTGSGYTF. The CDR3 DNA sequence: TGTGCCAGCAGCTTCGGGACAGGGAGTGGCTACACCTTC.

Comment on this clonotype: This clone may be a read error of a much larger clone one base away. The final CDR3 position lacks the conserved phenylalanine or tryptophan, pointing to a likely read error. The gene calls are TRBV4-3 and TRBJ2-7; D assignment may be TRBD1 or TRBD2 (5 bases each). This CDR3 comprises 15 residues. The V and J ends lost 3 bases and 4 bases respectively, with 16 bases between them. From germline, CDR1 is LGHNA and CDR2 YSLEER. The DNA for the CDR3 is TGCGCCAGCAGCCACTCCTCCGGGGCCGATTACGAGCAGTACTCC. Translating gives CASSHSSGADYEQYS.

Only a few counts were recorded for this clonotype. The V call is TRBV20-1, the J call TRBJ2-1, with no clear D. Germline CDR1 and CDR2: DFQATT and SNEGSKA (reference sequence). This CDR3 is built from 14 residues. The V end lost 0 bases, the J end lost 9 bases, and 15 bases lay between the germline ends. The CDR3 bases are TGCAGTGCTAGAGATGAGGCACGCTTATCTGAGCAGTTCTTC. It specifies CSARDEARLSEQFF.